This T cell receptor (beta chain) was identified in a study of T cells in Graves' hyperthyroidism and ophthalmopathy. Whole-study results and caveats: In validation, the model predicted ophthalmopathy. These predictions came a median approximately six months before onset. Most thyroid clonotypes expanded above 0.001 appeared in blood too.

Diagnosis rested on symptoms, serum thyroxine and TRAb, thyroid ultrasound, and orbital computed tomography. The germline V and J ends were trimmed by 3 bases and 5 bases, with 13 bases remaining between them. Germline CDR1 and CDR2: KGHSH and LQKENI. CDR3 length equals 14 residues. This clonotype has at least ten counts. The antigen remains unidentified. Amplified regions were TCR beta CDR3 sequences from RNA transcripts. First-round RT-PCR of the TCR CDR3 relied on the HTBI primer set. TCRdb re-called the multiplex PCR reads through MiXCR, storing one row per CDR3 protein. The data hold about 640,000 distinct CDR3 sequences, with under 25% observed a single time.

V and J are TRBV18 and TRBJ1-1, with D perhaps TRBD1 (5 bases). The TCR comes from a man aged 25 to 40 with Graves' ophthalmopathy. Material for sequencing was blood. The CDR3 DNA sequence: TGTGCCAGCTCACCGGCAGGGTACCGGACTGAAGCTTTCTTT. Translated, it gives CASSPAGYRTEAFF. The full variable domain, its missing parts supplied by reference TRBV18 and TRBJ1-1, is NAGVMQNPRHLVRRRGQEARLRCSPMKGHSHVYWYRQLPEEGLKFMVYLQKENIIDESGMPKERFSAEFPKEGPSILRIQQVVRGDSAAYFCASSPAGYRTEAFFGQGTRLTVV.